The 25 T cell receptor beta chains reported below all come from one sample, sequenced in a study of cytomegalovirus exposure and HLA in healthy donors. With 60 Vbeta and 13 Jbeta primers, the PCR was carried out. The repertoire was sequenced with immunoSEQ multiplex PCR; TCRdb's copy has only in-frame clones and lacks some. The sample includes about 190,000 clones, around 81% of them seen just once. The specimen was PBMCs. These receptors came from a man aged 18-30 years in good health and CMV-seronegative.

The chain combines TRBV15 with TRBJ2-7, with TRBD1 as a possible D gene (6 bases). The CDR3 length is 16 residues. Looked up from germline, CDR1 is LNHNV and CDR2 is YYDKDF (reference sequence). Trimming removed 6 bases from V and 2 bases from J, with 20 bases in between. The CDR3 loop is CATSAKKGVPAYEQYF. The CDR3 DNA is TGTGCCACCAGTGCCAAGAAGGGGGTTCCTGCCTACGAGCAGTACTTC.

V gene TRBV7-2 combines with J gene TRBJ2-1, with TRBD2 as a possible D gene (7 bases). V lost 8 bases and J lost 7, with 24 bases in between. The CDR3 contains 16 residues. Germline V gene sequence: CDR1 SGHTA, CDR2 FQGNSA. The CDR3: CASEGGLAPSGNEQFF. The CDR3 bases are TGTGCCAGCGAGGGGGGGCTAGCTCCATCCGGGAATGAGCAGTTCTTC.

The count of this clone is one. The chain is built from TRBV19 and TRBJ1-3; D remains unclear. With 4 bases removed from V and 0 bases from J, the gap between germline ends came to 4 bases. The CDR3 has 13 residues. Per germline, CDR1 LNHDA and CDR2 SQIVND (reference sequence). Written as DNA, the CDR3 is TGTGCCAGTAGTAGCAGCTCTGGAAACACCATATATTTT. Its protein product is CASSSSSGNTIYF.

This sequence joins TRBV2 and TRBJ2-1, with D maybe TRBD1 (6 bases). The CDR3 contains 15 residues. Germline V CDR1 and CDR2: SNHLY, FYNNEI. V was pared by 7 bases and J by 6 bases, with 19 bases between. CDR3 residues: CASTARGTRLNEQFF. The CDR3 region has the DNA TGTGCCAGCACCGCCCGTGGGACAAGACTCAATGAGCAGTTCTTC.

As DNA, the CDR3 is TGTGCCAGCAGCCTAACTGGACAGGGGGCCTACGAGCAGTACTTC. It translates to CASSLTGQGAYEQYF. The gene calls are TRBV6-5 and TRBJ2-7; 10 positions agree with TRBD1. From germline, CDR1 is MNHEY and CDR2 SVGAGI. Trimming at V came to 6 bases and at J to 2 bases, leaving 7 bases not matched to a gene. This CDR3 comprises 15 residues.

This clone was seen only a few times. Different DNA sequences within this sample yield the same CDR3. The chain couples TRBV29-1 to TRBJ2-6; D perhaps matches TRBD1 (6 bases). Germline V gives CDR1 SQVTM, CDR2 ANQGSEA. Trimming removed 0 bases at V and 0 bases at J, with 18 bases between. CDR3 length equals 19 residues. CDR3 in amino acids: CSVEERPGHSSSGANVLTF. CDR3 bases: TGCAGCGTTGAAGAAAGGCCGGGACACAGCAGCTCTGGGGCCAACGTCCTGACTTTC.

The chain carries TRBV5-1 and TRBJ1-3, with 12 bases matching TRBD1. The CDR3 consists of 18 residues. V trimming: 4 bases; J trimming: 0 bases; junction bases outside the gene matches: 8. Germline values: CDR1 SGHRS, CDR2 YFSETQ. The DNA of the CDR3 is TGCGCCAGCAGCCTGTCCGGGACAGGGGGCTTCTCTGGAAACACCATATATTTT. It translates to CASSLSGTGGFSGNTIYF.

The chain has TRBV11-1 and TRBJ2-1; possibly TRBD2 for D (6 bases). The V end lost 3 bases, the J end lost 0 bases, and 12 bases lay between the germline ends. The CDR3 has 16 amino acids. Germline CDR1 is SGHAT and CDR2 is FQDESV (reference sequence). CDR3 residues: CASSFLGGPSYNEQFF. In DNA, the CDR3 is TGTGCCAGCAGCTTCCTCGGGGGACCCTCCTACAATGAGCAGTTCTTC.

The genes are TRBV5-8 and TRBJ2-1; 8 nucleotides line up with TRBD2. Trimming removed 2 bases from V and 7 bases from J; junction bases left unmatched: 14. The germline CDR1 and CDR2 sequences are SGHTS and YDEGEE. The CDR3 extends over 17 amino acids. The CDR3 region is CASSFRGGLAGKNEQFF. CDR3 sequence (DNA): TGTGCCAGCAGCTTTCGCGGGGGGCTGGCGGGGAAGAATGAGCAGTTCTTC.

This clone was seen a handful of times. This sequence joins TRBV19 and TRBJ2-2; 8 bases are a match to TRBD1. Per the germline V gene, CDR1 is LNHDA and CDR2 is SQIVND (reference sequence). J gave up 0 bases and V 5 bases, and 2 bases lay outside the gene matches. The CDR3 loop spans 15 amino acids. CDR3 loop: CASSDRGPNTGELFF. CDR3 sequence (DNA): TGTGCCAGTAGTGACAGGGGCCCGAACACCGGGGAGCTGTTTTTT. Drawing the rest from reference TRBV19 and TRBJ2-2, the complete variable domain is DGGITQSPKYLFRKEGQNVTLSCEQNLNHDAMYWYRQDPGQGLRLIYYSQIVNDFQKGDIAEGYSVSREKKESFPLTVTSAQKNPTAFYLCASSDRGPNTGELFFGEGSRLTVL.

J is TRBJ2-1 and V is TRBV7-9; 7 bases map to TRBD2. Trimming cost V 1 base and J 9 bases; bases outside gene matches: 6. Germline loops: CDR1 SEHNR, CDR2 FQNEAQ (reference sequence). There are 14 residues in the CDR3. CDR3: CASSLDGRTGEQFF. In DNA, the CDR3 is TGTGCCAGCAGCTTAGACGGGAGGACGGGTGAGCAGTTCTTC.

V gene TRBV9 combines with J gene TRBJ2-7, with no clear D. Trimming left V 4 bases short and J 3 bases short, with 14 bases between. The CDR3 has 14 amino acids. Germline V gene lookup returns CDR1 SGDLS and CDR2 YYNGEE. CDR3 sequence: CASSPQSSYYEQYF. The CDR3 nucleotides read TGTGCCAGCAGCCCCCAATCGTCCTACTACGAGCAGTACTTC. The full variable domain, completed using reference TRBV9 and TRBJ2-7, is DSGVTQTPKHLITATGQRVTLRCSPRSGDLSVYWYQQSLDQGLQFLIQYYNGEERAKGNILERFSAQQFPDLHSELNLSSLELGDSALYFCASSPQSSYYEQYFGPGTRLTVT.

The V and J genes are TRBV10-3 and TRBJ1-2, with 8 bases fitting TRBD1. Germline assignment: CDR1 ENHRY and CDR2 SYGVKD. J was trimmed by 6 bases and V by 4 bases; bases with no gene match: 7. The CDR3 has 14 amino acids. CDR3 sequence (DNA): TGTGCCATCAGTGCCTGGACAGGGCCTAATGGCTACACCTTC. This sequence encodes CAISAWTGPNGYTF.

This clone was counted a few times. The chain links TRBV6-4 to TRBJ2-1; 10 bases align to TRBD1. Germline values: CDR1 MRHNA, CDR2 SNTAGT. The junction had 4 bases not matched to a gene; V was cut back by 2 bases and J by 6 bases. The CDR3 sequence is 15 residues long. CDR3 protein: CASSDGTGESNEQFF. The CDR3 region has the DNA TGTGCCAGCAGTGACGGGACAGGGGAAAGCAATGAGCAGTTCTTC.

The CDR3 region is CASSLDRARAHYGYTF. The CDR3 DNA reads TGTGCCAGCAGCCTTGACAGGGCCCGGGCTCACTATGGCTACACCTTC. The chain couples TRBV14 to TRBJ1-2; 7 bases are shared with TRBD1. Looked up from germline, CDR1 is SGHDN and CDR2 is FVKESK. V was clipped by 4 bases and J by 3 bases; unmatched bases: 11. The CDR3 has 16 amino acids.

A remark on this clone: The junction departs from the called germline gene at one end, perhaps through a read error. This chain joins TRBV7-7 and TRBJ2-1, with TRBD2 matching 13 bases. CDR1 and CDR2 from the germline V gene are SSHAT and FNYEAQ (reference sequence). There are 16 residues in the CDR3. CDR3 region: CASSPALAGGPNEQFF. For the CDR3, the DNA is TGTGCTAGCAGCCCCGCACTAGCGGGGGGGCCCAATGAGCAGTTCTTC.

CDR3 residues: CASSLEQDYGYTF. The CDR3 DNA sequence: TGTGCCAGCAGCTTAGAGCAGGACTATGGCTACACCTTC. This chain connects TRBV11-2 to TRBJ1-2; the D is unclear. CDR1 SGHAT and CDR2 FQNNGV come from the germline V gene. The V end lost 0 bases, the J end lost 3 bases, and 5 bases lay between the germline ends. The CDR3 covers 13 residues.

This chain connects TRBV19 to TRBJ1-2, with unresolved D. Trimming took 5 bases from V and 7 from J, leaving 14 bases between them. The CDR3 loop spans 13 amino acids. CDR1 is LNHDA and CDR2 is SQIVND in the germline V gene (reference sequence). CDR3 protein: CASSLQTYSGYTF. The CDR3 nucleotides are TGTGCCAGTAGTCTCCAGACATATAGTGGCTACACCTTC.

CDR3 protein: CAWSQLGPREAFF. The CDR3 nucleotides read TGTGCCTGGAGCCAACTAGGGCCGCGTGAAGCTTTCTTT. The chain couples TRBV30 to TRBJ1-1; D is unclear. Trimming took 3 bases from V and 7 from J, leaving 15 bases between them. This CDR3 comprises 13 residues. The germline gives CDR1 GTSNPN, CDR2 SVGIG (reference sequence).

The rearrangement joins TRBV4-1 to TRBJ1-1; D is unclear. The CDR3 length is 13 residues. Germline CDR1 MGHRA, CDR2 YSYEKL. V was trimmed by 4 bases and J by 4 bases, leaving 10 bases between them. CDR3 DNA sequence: TGCGCCAGCAGCCCCCCACGGTCCACTGAAGCTTTCTTT. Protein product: CASSPPRSTEAFF.

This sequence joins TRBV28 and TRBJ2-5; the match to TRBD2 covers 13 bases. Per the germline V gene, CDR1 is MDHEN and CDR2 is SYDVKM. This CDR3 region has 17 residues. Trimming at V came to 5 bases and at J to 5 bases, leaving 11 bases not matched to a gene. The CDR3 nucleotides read TGTGCCAGCAGTATCCCGGGACTAGCGGGATTGTTGGAGACCCAGTACTTC. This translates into CASSIPGLAGLLETQYF.

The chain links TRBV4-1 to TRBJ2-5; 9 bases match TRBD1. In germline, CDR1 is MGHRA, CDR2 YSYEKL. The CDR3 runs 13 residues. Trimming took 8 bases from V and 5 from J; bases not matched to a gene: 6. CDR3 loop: CASGTGLRETQYF. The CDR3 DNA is TGCGCCAGCGGGACAGGGCTCAGGGAGACCCAGTACTTC.

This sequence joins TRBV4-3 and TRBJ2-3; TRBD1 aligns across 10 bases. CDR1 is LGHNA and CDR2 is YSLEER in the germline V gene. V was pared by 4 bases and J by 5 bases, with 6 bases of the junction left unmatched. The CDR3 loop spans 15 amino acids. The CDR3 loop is CASSRGGQGRDTQYF. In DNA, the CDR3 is TGCGCCAGCAGCCGAGGGGGACAGGGGAGAGATACGCAGTATTTT.

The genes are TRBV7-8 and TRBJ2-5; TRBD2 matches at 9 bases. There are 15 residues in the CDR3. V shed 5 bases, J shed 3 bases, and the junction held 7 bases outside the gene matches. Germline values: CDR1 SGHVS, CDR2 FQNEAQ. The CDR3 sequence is CASSPWVAGEETQYF. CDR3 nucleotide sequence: TGTGCCAGCAGCCCCTGGGTAGCGGGAGAAGAGACCCAGTACTTC.

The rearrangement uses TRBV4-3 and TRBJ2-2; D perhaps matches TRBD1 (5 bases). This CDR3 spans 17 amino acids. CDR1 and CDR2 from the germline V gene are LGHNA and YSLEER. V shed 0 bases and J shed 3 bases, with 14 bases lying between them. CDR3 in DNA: TGCGCCAGCAGCCAAGAAGTAGGACAACCTTACACCGGGGAGCTGTTTTTT. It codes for CASSQEVGQPYTGELFF.